The sequence of this T cell receptor beta chain was determined in a study of blood T cell repertoires in COVID-19. The count of this clone is one. Original methodology: For nucleated cells, counts were estimated from reference gene primer amplification. Libraries were prepared by immunoSEQ multiplex PCR; TCRdb keeps only in-frame clonotypes and omits some of them. From that table come the V and J calls and clone size; the DNA was used to work out D and trimming. The sample holds about 66,000 clones, approximately 90% seen once. The CDR3 has 17 amino acids. The V segment lost 2 bases and the J segment 2 bases; nucleotides outside the gene matches: 6. Looked up from germline, CDR1 is MDHEN and CDR2 is SYDVKM.

The clonotype originates from a human donor in a cohort sampled during active COVID-19. The chain carries TRBV28 and TRBJ2-3; 11 bases map to TRBD2. The material sequenced was peripheral blood. The CDR3 loop is CASSLRRLAGITDTQYF. The DNA for the CDR3 is TGTGCCAGCAGTTTACGCAGACTAGCGGGAATCACAGATACGCAGTATTTT.